The present T cell receptor beta chain was sequenced within a study of blood T cell repertoires in COVID-19 (dated by TCRdb to the early 2020s). Context from the whole study: Samples from collaborators originated in the United States, Italy and Spain and spanned both the acute and convalescent phases of COVID-19. The sample metadata nearly always contained a de-identified subject ID, COVID-19 status, age in years and sex. The repertoires were released in a freely available public database intended as a resource for research on the immune response to SARS-CoV-2. Where available, HLA class I and class II types were obtained from metadata supplied by the sample provider rather than from assay-based typing. The material from the prospective study consisted of cDNA or gDNA derived from T cells, B-cell-depleted T cells, or PBMCs. The dataset comprised deeply sampled blood TCRbeta repertoires from subjects exposed to, actively infected with, or recovered from COVID-19. The samples were drawn from two sources: the first 160 participants of the ongoing ImmuneRACE study, and 1,200 or so subjects contributed by 6 global collaborators. The paper as a whole reports these results and caveats: The quantity of clinical and demographic metadata differed by source and by participant and was supplied without curation.

The immunoSEQ Assay, a bias-controlled multiplex PCR, was used to amplify TCRbeta CDR3 regions from genomic DNA. As for the original processing: Nucleated cell counts per sample were estimated from amplification of reference gene primers within the assay. To quantify the absolute abundance of each unique TCRbeta CDR3 rearrangement, sequence reads were collapsed and filtered. Productive Simpson clonality was computed per sample as the square root of Simpson's diversity index over productive rearrangements. This immuneACCESS table, as held by TCRdb, lists in-frame sequences with V and J called but not all clones. Of the missing ones, under half trace to an unresolved V gene in checked studies; the others have no known cause. Clone size and the V and J calls come from that table; the DNA yielded D and trimming. The sample records more than 85,000 clones, around 86% of which are singletons. Less than 3.5% of the sample is in the top ten clones.

Participants in the prospective study were enrolled through a virtual design, were aged 18 to 89 years, and lived in under 25 United States geographic areas. In the prospective study, cohorts were assigned on the basis of participant-reported clinical history obtained from a screening survey and a study questionnaire. Recovered participants in ImmuneRACE Cohort 3 were defined as having two consecutive negative NP/OP PCR tests, clearance from a healthcare professional, or resolution of symptoms. In the prospective study, mobile phlebotomists collected whole blood, serum and a nasopharyngeal or oropharyngeal swab from each participant. Additional blood draws and questionnaires over an approximately 2-month period could optionally be provided by prospective study participants. Before DNA extraction, prospective study blood samples were shipped either frozen or at room temperature. CDR1 and CDR2 were assigned from the germline V gene as KGHSH and LQKENI. Including cysteine and phenylalanine, the CDR3 has 15 amino acids. Of the read, only the CDR3 DNA is kept; its 45 bases are in frame from base 1. Cut back by 5 bases and 3 bases, the V and J ends lie 17 bases apart.

Details on this clone: Its antigen is unknown. No much larger clone exists at a distance of one base, and base qualities are not known.

Sequences were obtained from PBMCs or T cells enriched from blood (not recorded which). The TCR originated in a woman between 45 and 65 years old who had recovered from COVID-19. The receptor chain draws on TRBV18 and TRBJ2-7, with TRBD1 as a weak D call on 6 bases. The CDR3 corresponds to CASSSTGLSGYEQYF. The sequence in DNA is TGTGCCAGCTCATCCACAGGGCTCTCCGGCTACGAGCAGTACTTC. Joined to the reference TRBV18 and TRBJ2-7 proteins, this CDR3 gives the full variable domain: NAGVMQNPRHLVRRRGQEARLRCSPMKGHSHVYWYRQLPEEGLKFMVYLQKENIIDESGMPKERFSAEFPKEGPSILRIQQVVRGDSAAYFCASSSTGLSGYEQYFGPGTRLTVT.